This entry lists 21 T cell receptor beta chains sequenced from one sample in a study of blood T cell repertoires in COVID-19. Sequencing used immunoSEQ multiplex PCR; TCRdb keeps in-frame clones, though not all of them. The sample records about 260,000 clones, 85% to 90% being singletons. The sample was peripheral blood. The receptors were sampled from a woman aged 55 to 70 with COVID-19, enrolled during active disease.

The chain uses TRBV2 and TRBJ1-4; D is unresolved. The CDR3 extends over 11 amino acids. V dropped 5 bases and J dropped 17 bases, with 15 bases sitting between them. Germline-derived CDR1 and CDR2 are SNHLY and FYNNEI. CDR3 DNA sequence: TGTGCCAGCAGTACAACGACAAAACCCTTTTTT. It codes for CASSTTTKPFF.

The gene calls are TRBV5-4 and TRBJ1-4, with TRBD1 matching over 8 bases. Germline CDR1 is SGHNT and CDR2 is YYREEE (reference sequence). The V segment lost 4 bases and the J segment 6 bases; nucleotides outside the gene matches: 5. The CDR3 is 14 residues long. CDR3 region: CASSRTGGDEKLFF. DNA for the CDR3: TGTGCCAGCAGCCGTACAGGGGGGGATGAAAAACTGTTTTTT.

The chain is built from TRBV9 and TRBJ1-1; 7 bases match TRBD1. The CDR3 is 14 residues long. From germline, CDR1 is SGDLS and CDR2 YYNGEE. Trimming removed 4 bases from V and 1 base from J; junction bases left unmatched: 4. CDR3 DNA sequence: TGTGCCAGCAGCCCAGGGACAGAGAACACTGAAGCTTTCTTT. This codes for CASSPGTENTEAFF.

The chain couples TRBV27 to TRBJ1-6, with 8 bases that match TRBD1. The trim removed 2 bases at V and 10 bases at J, leaving 16 bases unmatched. The CDR3 loop spans 18 amino acids. From germline, CDR1 is MNHEY and CDR2 SMNVEV (reference sequence). CDR3 amino acids: CASSLKGPQGASGSPLHF. In nucleotides, the CDR3 is TGTGCCAGCAGTTTAAAGGGGCCCCAGGGGGCTTCGGGATCACCCCTCCACTTT.

The gene calls are TRBV5-1 and TRBJ1-2, with TRBD1 matching 7 bases. The CDR3 contains 14 residues. From germline, CDR1 is SGHRS and CDR2 YFSETQ. The J segment lost 6 bases and the V segment lost 3 bases, leaving 8 bases of the junction unmatched. This CDR3 is CASSSLQGLDGYTF. The CDR3 DNA follows: TGCGCCAGCAGCTCGCTACAGGGGCTAGATGGCTACACCTTC.

The chain employs TRBV7-7 and TRBJ2-3; no definite D call. CDR1 is SSHAT and CDR2 is FNYEAQ in the germline V gene (reference sequence). V gave up 0 bases and J gave up 1 base, with 8 bases separating them. There are 15 residues in the CDR3. The chain's CDR3 is CASSLAGTGTDTQYF. For the CDR3, the DNA is TGTGCCAGCAGCTTAGCGGGCACAGGCACAGATACGCAGTATTTT.

A note on this clone: The identical CDR3 is also encoded by other nucleotide sequences in the sample. The chain couples TRBV18 to TRBJ1-2; perhaps TRBD1 as D (6 bases). CDR1 and CDR2 from the germline V gene are KGHSH and LQKENI. Deletions cut 3 bases from V and 4 bases from J, with 9 bases between. There are 13 residues in the CDR3. The CDR3 bases are TGTGCCAGCTCACCTCTAGGGGGCTATGGCTACACCTTC. It encodes CASSPLGGYGYTF.

The V call is TRBV27, the J call TRBJ1-2; maybe TRBD1 (5 bases). The CDR3 is 13 amino acids. V was trimmed by 6 bases and J by 5 bases, leaving 13 bases between them. Germline CDR1 reads MNHEY; CDR2 reads SMNVEV (reference sequence). The CDR3 spells CASRDLDRYGYTF. CDR3 sequence (DNA): TGTGCCAGCAGGGATCTCGACAGATATGGCTACACCTTC.

V usage is TRBV7-2 and J usage is TRBJ2-7, with a tentative D call TRBD1 (7 bases). The germline V and J ends were trimmed by 5 bases and 6 bases, with 17 bases remaining between them. This CDR3 is 14 amino acids long. Germline CDR1 reads SGHTA; CDR2 reads FQGNSA. CDR3 residues: CASSPTGEVGEQYF. CDR3 coding DNA: TGTGCCAGCAGCCCCACAGGGGAGGTTGGCGAGCAGTACTTC.

This clone was seen only once. The V and J genes are TRBV7-2 and TRBJ2-7, with a weak D call TRBD1 (5 bases). CDR1 is SGHTA and CDR2 is FQGNSA in the germline V gene. The CDR3 length is 15 residues. Trimming stripped 1 base from V and 3 bases from J, with 13 bases between. The CDR3 here is CASSLVRGANYEQYF. The CDR3, as DNA: TGTGCCAGCAGCTTAGTAAGGGGTGCAAACTACGAGCAGTACTTC.

V gene TRBV6-6 combines with J gene TRBJ2-3; D is possibly TRBD2 (5 bases). The CDR3 has 15 residues. V lost 7 bases and J 1 base, leaving 15 bases between the germline ends. Germline V gene data show CDR1 as MNHNY and CDR2 as SVGAGI (reference sequence). CDR3 residues: CASNDSPAGTDTQYF. DNA of the CDR3: TGTGCCAGCAACGACTCGCCAGCGGGCACAGATACGCAGTATTTT.

The rearrangement links TRBV6-5 to TRBJ2-7; D is unclear. V was clipped by 0 bases and J by 4 bases, with 13 bases between them. The CDR3 loop spans 15 amino acids. The germline gives CDR1 MNHEY, CDR2 SVGAGI. The CDR3 coding sequence is TGTGCCAGCAGTTACTCGGTCCATGAGGATTACGAGCAGTACTTC. It codes for CASSYSVHEDYEQYF.

The chain combines TRBV15 with TRBJ1-1; 7 nucleotides agree with TRBD1. The CDR3 is 17 residues long. Trimming took 5 bases from V and 0 from J; bases not matched to a gene: 12. The V gene's germline CDR1 is LNHNV and CDR2 YYDKDF (reference sequence). CDR3 coding DNA: TGTGCCACCAGCGAGGTAGGGGGCATCTCTTTGAACACTGAAGCTTTCTTT. Encoded protein: CATSEVGGISLNTEAFF.

This chain connects TRBV5-1 to TRBJ2-2, with 9 bases aligning to TRBD1. The CDR3 spans 17 residues. CDR1 and CDR2 from the germline V gene are SGHRS and YFSETQ. J lost 4 bases, V lost 3 bases, and 10 bases had no gene match. The CDR3 DNA is TGCGCCAGCAGCTCTCAACAGGGGGCCACCCTCACCGGGGAGCTGTTTTTT. It translates to CASSSQQGATLTGELFF.

The chain carries TRBV30 and TRBJ1-5; the D is unclear. Germline loops: CDR1 GTSNPN, CDR2 SVGIG (reference sequence). This CDR3 has 13 residues. The V end was cut by 1 base, the J end by 6 bases, with 10 bases between. DNA of the CDR3: TGTGCCTGGAGTGGAGAGGGTGGTCAGCCCCAGCATTTT. Translation gives CAWSGEGGQPQHF.

The chain has TRBV9 and TRBJ1-1, with no clear D. There are 13 residues in the CDR3. Trimming took off 0 bases at V and 8 bases at J, with 11 bases between the two ends. Germline V gives CDR1 SGDLS, CDR2 YYNGEE. The CDR3 protein is CASSVVVQAEAFF. DNA for the CDR3: TGTGCCAGCAGCGTAGTTGTGCAGGCAGAAGCTTTCTTT.

This clone has only a few counts. The J gene is TRBJ2-1, the V gene TRBV4-3; 10 bases map to TRBD2. The trim removed 0 bases at V and 10 bases at J, leaving 9 bases unmatched. Germline values: CDR1 LGHNA, CDR2 YSLEER. This CDR3 has 16 residues. CDR3 sequence reads: CASSQEGAGGPGEQFF. DNA for the CDR3: TGCGCCAGCAGCCAAGAAGGAGCGGGAGGGCCGGGGGAGCAGTTCTTC.

This rearrangement joins TRBV5-4 to TRBJ2-2; 11 nucleotides line up with TRBD2. Germline CDR1 and CDR2: SGHNT and YYREEE (reference sequence). V lost 1 base to trimming and J lost 8 bases; unmatched junction nucleotides: 4. The CDR3 is made up of 15 amino acids. This CDR3 reads CASSLTSGRSGELFF. The CDR3, as DNA: TGTGCCAGCAGCTTGACTAGCGGGAGATCAGGGGAGCTGTTTTTT.

The chain couples TRBV6-5 to TRBJ1-5, with 7 bases aligning to TRBD1. V shed 10 bases and J 4 bases; nucleotides not matched to a gene: 7. CDR1 is MNHEY, CDR2 SVGAGI, per germline. The CDR3 sequence is 13 residues long. CDR3 DNA sequence: TGTGCCATTCTCGGACAGGTTAATCAGCCCCAGCATTTT. It translates to CAILGQVNQPQHF.

In this sample, this clone turned up a few times. The rearrangement joins TRBV2 to TRBJ1-3; D gene unclear. There are 13 residues in the CDR3. V was pared by 6 bases and J by 9 bases, with 15 bases between. Germline V gene data show CDR1 as SNHLY and CDR2 as FYNNEI. CDR3 sequence: CASSIEGRGTIYF. The DNA of the CDR3 is TGTGCCAGCAGCATCGAGGGCCGGGGCACCATATATTTT.

J is TRBJ2-1 and V is TRBV9; 9 nucleotides agree with TRBD2. V lost 0 bases and J lost 8; bases outside the gene matches: 9. In germline, CDR1 is SGDLS, CDR2 YYNGEE. The CDR3 contains 16 residues. The CDR3 nucleotides read TGTGCCAGCAGCGTAGGGGCTAGCGGGATGGTCGATGAGCAGTTCTTC. It is translated as CASSVGASGMVDEQFF.